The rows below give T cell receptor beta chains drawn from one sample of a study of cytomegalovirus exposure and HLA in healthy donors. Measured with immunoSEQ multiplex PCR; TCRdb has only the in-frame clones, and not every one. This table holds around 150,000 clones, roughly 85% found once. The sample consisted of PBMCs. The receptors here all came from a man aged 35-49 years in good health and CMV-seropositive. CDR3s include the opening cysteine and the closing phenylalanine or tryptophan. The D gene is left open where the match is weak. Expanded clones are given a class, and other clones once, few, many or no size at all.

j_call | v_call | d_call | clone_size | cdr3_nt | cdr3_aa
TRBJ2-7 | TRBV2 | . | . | TGTGCCAGCAGTGAAGCTCTGGTTAGCTCCTACGAGCAGTACTTC | CASSEALVSSYEQYF
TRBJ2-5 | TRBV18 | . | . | TGTGCCAGCTCACCAGAGGGACTGCAAGAGACCCAGTACTTC | CASSPEGLQETQYF
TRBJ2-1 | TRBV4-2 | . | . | TGTGCCAGCAGCCAAGACACCGGCGGATACAATGAGCAGTTCTTC | CASSQDTGGYNEQFF
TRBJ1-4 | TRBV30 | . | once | TGTGCCTGGAAACAGGGTGTCGGCGAAAAACTGTTTTTT | CAWKQGVGEKLFF
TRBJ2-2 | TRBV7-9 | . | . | TGTGCCAGCAGCTTGGCCCAGGGAGGCACCGGGGAGCTGTTTTTT | CASSLAQGGTGELFF
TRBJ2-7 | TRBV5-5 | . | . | TGTGCCAGCAGCTTATCTCCGGGTTCGGTGAGGGAGCAGTACTTC | CASSLSPGSVREQYF
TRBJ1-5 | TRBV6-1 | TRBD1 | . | TGTGCCAGCAGTGAGACCGGGACAGGTTTACATCAGCCCCAGCATTTT | CASSETGTGLHQPQHF
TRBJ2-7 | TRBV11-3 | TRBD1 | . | TGTGCCAGCAGCCTCAGACAGGGAAGGTCCTACGAGCAGTACTTC | CASSLRQGRSYEQYF
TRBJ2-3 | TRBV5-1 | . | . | TGCGCCAGCAGCTTGGCCCGCTTGCGGGCCACAGATACGCAGTATTTT | CASSLARLRATDTQYF
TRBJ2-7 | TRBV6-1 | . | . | TGTGCCAGCACTCAGTCCCTCTCCTACGAGCAGTACTTC | CASTQSLSYEQYF
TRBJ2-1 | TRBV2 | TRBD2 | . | TGTGCCAGCAGGGATACTTGGCCTAGCGGCAACAATGAGCAGTTCTTC | CASRDTWPSGNNEQFF
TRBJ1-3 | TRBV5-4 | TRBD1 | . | TGTGCCAGCAGCTCCGACAGGGGAGCTGGAAACACCATATATTTT | CASSSDRGAGNTIYF
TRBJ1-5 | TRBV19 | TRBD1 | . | TGTGCCAGCGAGCTCATAGGGACAGGGTACGATCAGCCCCAGCATTTT | CASELIGTGYDQPQHF
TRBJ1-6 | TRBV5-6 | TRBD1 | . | TGTGCCAGCAGCCTCGGGACAGGGTCATCACCCCTCCACTTT | CASSLGTGSSPLHF
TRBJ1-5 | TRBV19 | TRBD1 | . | TGTGCCAGTAGTGACAGGGGGAATCAGCCCCAGCATTTT | CASSDRGNQPQHF
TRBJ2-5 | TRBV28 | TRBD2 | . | TGTGCCAGCAGTCTCCTGACTAGCGGCCAAGAGACCCAGTACTTC | CASSLLTSGQETQYF
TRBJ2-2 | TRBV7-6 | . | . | TGTGCCAGCAGCTTAGGGGCAGGTAACACCGGGGAGCTGTTTTTT | CASSLGAGNTGELFF
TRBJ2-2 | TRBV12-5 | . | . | TGTGCTAGTGGCGGGGACACCGGGGAGCTGTTTTTT | CASGGDTGELFF
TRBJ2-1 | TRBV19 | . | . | TGTGCCAGTAGTATAGGACAGAGCTCCTACAATGAGCAGTTCTTC | CASSIGQSSYNEQFF
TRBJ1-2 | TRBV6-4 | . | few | TGTGCCAGCGCAAGGGGTGCTAACTATGGCTACACCTTC | CASARGANYGYTF
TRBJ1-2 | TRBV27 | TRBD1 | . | TGTGCCAGCAGTCCCTCCAGGGGGCTAGGCTATGGCTACACCTTC | CASSPSRGLGYGYTF
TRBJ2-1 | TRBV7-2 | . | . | TGTGCCAGCAGCTTAGCGCCGGCGGCTAGCTCCTACAATGAGCAGTTCTTC | CASSLAPAASSYNEQFF
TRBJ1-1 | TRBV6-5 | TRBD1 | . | TGTGCCAGCAGTTTCGCCGGGACAGGGAGCACTGAAGCTTTCTTT | CASSFAGTGSTEAFF
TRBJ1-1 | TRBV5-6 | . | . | TGTGCCAGCAGCTTGGCCCCAGACACTGAAGCTTTCTTT | CASSLAPDTEAFF
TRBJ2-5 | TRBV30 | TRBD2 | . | TGTGCCTGGAGCCAGGACGCGGGAGGGGAGACCCAGTACTTC | CAWSQDAGGETQYF
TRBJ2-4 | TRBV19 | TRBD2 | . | TGTGCCAGTAGTCTAGGGGAGGGACGGAACATTCAGTACTTC | CASSLGEGRNIQYF
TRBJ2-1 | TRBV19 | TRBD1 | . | TGTGCCAGTAGTCGGTTCCGGGACAGGAATTTCAATGAGCAGTTCTTC | CASSRFRDRNFNEQFF
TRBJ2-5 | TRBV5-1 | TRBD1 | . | TGCGCCAGCAGCTTTTACAGGGGCGGGGAGACCCAGTACTTC | CASSFYRGGETQYF
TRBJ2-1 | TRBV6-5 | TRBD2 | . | TGTGCCAGCAGTCTGGGGCTAGCGGGAGACTATGAGCAGTTCTTC | CASSLGLAGDYEQFF
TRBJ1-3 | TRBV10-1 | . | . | TGCGCCAGCACCGACAGCAACAGAAACACCATATATTTT | CASTDSNRNTIYF
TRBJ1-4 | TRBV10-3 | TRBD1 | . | TGTGCCATCAGTGAACAGGGACAGGGAGGCGAAAAACTGTTTTTT | CAISEQGQGGEKLFF
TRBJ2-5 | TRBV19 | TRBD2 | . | TGTGCCAGTAACTCGCGGGAGGGCCAAGAGACCCAGTACTTC | CASNSREGQETQYF
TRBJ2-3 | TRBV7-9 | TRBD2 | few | TGTGCCAGCAGCTTAGTTGGTCCAGCCGGGACTAGCTACCGAGATACGCAGTATTTT | CASSLVGPAGTSYRDTQYF